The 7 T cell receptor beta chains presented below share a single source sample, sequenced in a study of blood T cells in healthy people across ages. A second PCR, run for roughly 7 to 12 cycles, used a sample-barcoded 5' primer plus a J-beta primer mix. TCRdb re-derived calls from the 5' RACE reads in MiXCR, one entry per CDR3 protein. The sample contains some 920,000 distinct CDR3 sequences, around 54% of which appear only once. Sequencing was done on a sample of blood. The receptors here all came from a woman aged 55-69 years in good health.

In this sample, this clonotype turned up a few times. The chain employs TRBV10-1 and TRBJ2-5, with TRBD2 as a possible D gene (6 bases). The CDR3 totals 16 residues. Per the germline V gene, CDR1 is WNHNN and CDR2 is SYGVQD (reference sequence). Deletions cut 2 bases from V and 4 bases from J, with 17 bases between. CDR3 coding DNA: TGCGCCAGCAGTGAGACCGACCCCCAGGGAGGAGAGACCCAGTACTTC. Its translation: CASSETDPQGGETQYF.

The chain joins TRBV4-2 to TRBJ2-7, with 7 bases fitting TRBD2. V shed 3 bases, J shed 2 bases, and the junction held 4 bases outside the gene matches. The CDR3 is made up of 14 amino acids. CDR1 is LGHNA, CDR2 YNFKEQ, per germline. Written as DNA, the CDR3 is TGTGCCAGCAGCCATTTACTAGCGACCTACGAGCAGTACTTC. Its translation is CASSHLLATYEQYF.

This chain's CDR3 is CASSLVSSGSRNEQFF. The CDR3 DNA is TGTGCCAGCAGTTTAGTCTCTAGCGGGAGCCGGAATGAGCAGTTCTTC. The chain carries TRBV28 and TRBJ2-1; 10 nucleotides agree with TRBD2. Trimming cost V 2 bases and J 7 bases; bases outside gene matches: 8. CDR3 length: 16 residues. The V gene's germline CDR1 is MDHEN and CDR2 SYDVKM.

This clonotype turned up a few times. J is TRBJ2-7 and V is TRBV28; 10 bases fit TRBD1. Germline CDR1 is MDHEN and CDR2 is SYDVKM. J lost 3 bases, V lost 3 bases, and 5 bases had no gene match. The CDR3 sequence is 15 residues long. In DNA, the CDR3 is TGTGCCAGCAGTTTGGAGGGACAGGGGCTCTACGAGCAGTACTTC. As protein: CASSLEGQGLYEQYF. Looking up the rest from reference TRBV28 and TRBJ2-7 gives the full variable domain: DVKVTQSSRYLVKRTGEKVFLECVQDMDHENMFWYRQDPGLGLRLIYFSYDVKMKEKGDIPEGYSVSREKKERFSLILESASTNQTSMYLCASSLEGQGLYEQYFGPGTRLTVT.

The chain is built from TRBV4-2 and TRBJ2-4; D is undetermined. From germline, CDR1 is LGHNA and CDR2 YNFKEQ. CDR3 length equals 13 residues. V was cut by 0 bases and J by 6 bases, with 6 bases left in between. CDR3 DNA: TGTGCCAGCAGCCAAGATGCCGTAAACATTCAGTACTTC. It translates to CASSQDAVNIQYF.

CDR3 residues: CASSLSTTYEQYF. DNA for the CDR3: TGTGCCAGCAGCTTATCCACTACCTACGAGCAGTACTTC. The chain has TRBV7-9 and TRBJ2-7; no definite D call. Germline lookup yields CDR1 SEHNR and CDR2 FQNEAQ (reference sequence). V was clipped by 2 bases and J by 2 bases, with 7 bases between them. This CDR3 comprises 13 residues.

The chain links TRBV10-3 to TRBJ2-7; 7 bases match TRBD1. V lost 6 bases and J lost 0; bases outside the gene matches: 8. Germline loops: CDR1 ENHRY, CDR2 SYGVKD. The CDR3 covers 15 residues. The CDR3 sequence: CAISAPGTASYEQYF. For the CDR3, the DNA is TGTGCCATCAGCGCCCCCGGGACAGCCTCCTACGAGCAGTACTTC.